This T cell receptor beta chain was captured by sequencing in a study of cytomegalovirus exposure and HLA in healthy donors. Primers included in the PCR were 60 Vbeta and 13 Jbeta primers. Generated by immunoSEQ multiplex PCR, the TCRdb table keeps only in-frame clones and is missing some. The sample holds about 140,000 clones; 65% to 85% are singletons and the top ten take 3.5% to 5.5%. V lost 0 bases to trimming and J lost 2 bases, with 15 bases between them. Germline CDR1 reads SGDLS; CDR2 reads YYNGEE. CDR3 length: 16 residues. The V gene is TRBV9, the J gene TRBJ2-7; the D gene is possibly TRBD2 (6 bases). This sequence was found in a middle-aged woman in good health and CMV-seropositive. Sequenced input: PBMCs. The CDR3 region is CASSVVSSAAAYEQYF. The DNA for the CDR3 is TGTGCCAGCAGCGTAGTCTCTAGCGCGGCGGCCTACGAGCAGTACTTC.